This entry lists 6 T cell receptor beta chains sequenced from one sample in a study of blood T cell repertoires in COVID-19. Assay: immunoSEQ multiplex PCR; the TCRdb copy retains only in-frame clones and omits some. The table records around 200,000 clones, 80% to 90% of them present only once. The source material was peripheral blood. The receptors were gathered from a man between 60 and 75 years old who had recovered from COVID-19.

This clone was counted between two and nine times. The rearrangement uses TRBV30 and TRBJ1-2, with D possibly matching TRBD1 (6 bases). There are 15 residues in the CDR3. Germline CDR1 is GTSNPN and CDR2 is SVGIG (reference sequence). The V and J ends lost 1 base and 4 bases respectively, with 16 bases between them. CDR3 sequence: CAWSDDRSFFYGYTF. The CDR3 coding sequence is TGTGCCTGGAGTGATGACAGGAGTTTCTTCTATGGCTACACCTTC.

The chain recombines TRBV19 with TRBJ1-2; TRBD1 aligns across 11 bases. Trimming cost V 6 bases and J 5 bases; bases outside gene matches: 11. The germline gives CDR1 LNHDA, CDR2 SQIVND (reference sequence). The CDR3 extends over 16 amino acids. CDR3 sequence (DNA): TGTGCCAGTAGAACACCGGGACAGGGGGTAGAATATGGCTACACCTTC. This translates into CASRTPGQGVEYGYTF.

CDR3 sequence: CASSPDSNYGYTF. The CDR3 nucleotides read TGTGCCAGCAGCCCGGACTCTAACTATGGCTACACCTTC. V and J are TRBV7-8 and TRBJ1-2; D is uncertain. The CDR3 runs to 13 residues. Trimming left V 5 bases short and J 0 bases short, with 7 bases between. In germline, CDR1 is SGHVS, CDR2 FQNEAQ.

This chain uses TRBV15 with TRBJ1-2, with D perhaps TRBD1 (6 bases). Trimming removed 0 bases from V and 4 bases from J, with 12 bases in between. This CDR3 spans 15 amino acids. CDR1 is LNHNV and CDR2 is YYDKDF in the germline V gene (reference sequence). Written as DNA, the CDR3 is TGTGCCACCAGCAGAGATAGGGGGGGTAGCTATGGCTACACCTTC. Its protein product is CATSRDRGGSYGYTF.

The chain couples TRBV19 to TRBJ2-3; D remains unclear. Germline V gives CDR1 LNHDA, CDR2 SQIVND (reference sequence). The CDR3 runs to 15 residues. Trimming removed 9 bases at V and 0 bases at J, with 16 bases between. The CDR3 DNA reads TGTGCCAGCCCATATAGCCCCTCTAGCACAGATACGCAGTATTTT. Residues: CASPYSPSSTDTQYF.

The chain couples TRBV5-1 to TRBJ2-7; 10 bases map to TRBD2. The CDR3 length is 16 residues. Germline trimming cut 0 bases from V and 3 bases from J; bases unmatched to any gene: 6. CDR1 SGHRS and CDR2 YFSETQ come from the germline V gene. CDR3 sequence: CASSLAFGLADYEQYF. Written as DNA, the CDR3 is TGCGCCAGCAGCTTGGCCTTCGGACTAGCGGACTACGAGCAGTACTTC.